This TCR beta chain was profiled in a study of early T cells in non-severe SARS-CoV-2 infection. TCRdb processed the 5' RACE reads anew with MiXCR; each CDR3 protein has one entry. The sample lists under 90,000 distinct CDR3 sequences, around 15% seen once, with under 6.5% in the top ten. V was clipped by 5 bases and J by 0 bases; unmatched bases: 2. Germline values: CDR1 MNHEY, CDR2 SVGAGI. The CDR3 has 14 residues. What was sequenced was whole blood. This clonotype was obtained from an adult who was a healthcare worker with PCR-confirmed SARS-CoV-2 infection or an uninfected control (not recorded which). The chain recombines TRBV6-5 with TRBJ2-5, with 8 bases lining up with TRBD1. The CDR3 sequence is CASSKDRDQETQYF. CDR3 sequence (DNA): TGTGCCAGCAGTAAGGACAGGGACCAAGAGACCCAGTACTTC.